The present entry profiles one T cell receptor (beta chain) with its context. The CDR3 consists of 17 residues. Germline CDR1 is LNHDA and CDR2 is SQIVND (reference sequence). V was trimmed by 4 bases and J by 0 bases, leaving 16 bases between them. Profiled with immunoSEQ multiplex PCR; TCRdb holds only in-frame clones, not every one. The sample shows over 150,000 clones, around nine tenths of them seen only once. The data are from a study of blood T cell repertoires in COVID-19. The origin of this receptor is a man aged 40-55 years with active or convalescent COVID-19. The chain employs TRBV19 and TRBJ1-5; D unclear. Sequenced sample: peripheral blood. CDR3 sequence: CASSRPGRQYSNQPQHF. For the CDR3, the DNA is TGTGCCAGTAGTAGACCTGGGAGGCAATATAGCAATCAGCCCCAGCATTTT. The full variable domain, its missing parts supplied by reference TRBV19 and TRBJ1-5, is DGGITQSPKYLFRKEGQNVTLSCEQNLNHDAMYWYRQDPGQGLRLIYYSQIVNDFQKGDIAEGYSVSREKKESFPLTVTSAQKNPTAFYLCASSRPGRQYSNQPQHFGDGTRLSIL.